A single sample gave rise to the 15 T cell receptor beta chains below, sequenced in a study of blood T cell repertoires in COVID-19. Repertoires were generated with immunoSEQ multiplex PCR, while TCRdb's copy carries only in-frame clones and drops some. This sample yields about 180,000 clones, of which over 75% are seen a single time; 6.5% to 8% belongs to the top ten. The specimen sequenced was peripheral blood. These receptors were obtained from a man between 65 and 85 years old with active or convalescent COVID-19.

This sequence joins TRBV2 and TRBJ2-1; TRBD1 aligns across 9 bases. The length of the CDR3 is 11 residues. V lost 5 bases, J lost 15 bases, and 5 bases stayed unmatched. Looked up from germline, CDR1 is SNHLY and CDR2 is FYNNEI. In DNA, the CDR3 is TGTGCCAGCAGTCAGACAGGGGGGCTGTTCTTC. Translation: CASSQTGGLFF.

V usage is TRBV7-6 and J usage is TRBJ2-7; weak D call: TRBD2 (6 bases). The V gene lost 5 bases and the J gene lost 1 base, with 12 bases spanning the gap. The length of the CDR3 is 14 residues. The germline CDR1 and CDR2 sequences are SGHVS and FNYEAQ. CDR3 DNA: TGTGCCAGCAGCGTGTCCGGGGGTTCCTACGAGCAGTACTTC. Its protein is CASSVSGGSYEQYF.

V and J are TRBV19 and TRBJ2-7; 10 bases match TRBD1. This CDR3 has 13 amino acids. The ends lost 8 bases at V and 4 bases at J; junction bases unmatched: 5. The V gene's germline CDR1 is LNHDA and CDR2 SQIVND (reference sequence). CDR3 loop: CASGRDRGYEQYF. The CDR3, as DNA: TGTGCCAGTGGACGGGACAGGGGTTACGAGCAGTACTTC. The full variable domain, with the rest looked up from reference TRBV19 and TRBJ2-7, is DGGITQSPKYLFRKEGQNVTLSCEQNLNHDAMYWYRQDPGQGLRLIYYSQIVNDFQKGDIAEGYSVSREKKESFPLTVTSAQKNPTAFYLCASGRDRGYEQYFGPGTRLTVT.

The chain carries TRBV14 and TRBJ2-7; D unresolved. Germline values: CDR1 SGHDN, CDR2 FVKESK. Trimming pared 0 bases from V and 6 bases from J, leaving 3 bases between. This CDR3 contains 11 residues. The CDR3 sequence: CASSQDSEQYF. CDR3 bases: TGTGCCAGCAGCCAAGATAGCGAGCAGTACTTC.

The genes are TRBV6-5 and TRBJ1-2; TRBD1 matches 9 bases. Trimming at V came to 7 bases and at J to 1 base, leaving 7 bases not matched to a gene. Per the germline V gene, CDR1 is MNHEY and CDR2 is SVGAGI. This CDR3 is 15 amino acids long. The CDR3 is CASNEQGANNYGYTF. CDR3 bases: TGTGCCAGCAACGAACAGGGGGCGAATAACTATGGCTACACCTTC.

This clone was recorded only once. This chain connects TRBV2 to TRBJ2-1; TRBD1 matches at 7 bases. V gave up 2 bases and J gave up 7 bases; unmatched junction bases: 5. Germline V gene sequence: CDR1 SNHLY, CDR2 FYNNEI. This CDR3 is built from 14 residues. The CDR3 is CASSETTGRNEQFF. CDR3 sequence (DNA): TGTGCCAGCAGTGAAACGACAGGGAGAAATGAGCAGTTCTTC.

Only a few counts were recorded for this clone. The same CDR3 is also encoded by other DNA sequences in this sample. This chain links TRBV18 with TRBJ2-2; D is unresolved. From germline, CDR1 is KGHSH and CDR2 LQKENI. V gave up 6 bases and J gave up 5 bases, with 13 bases separating them. This CDR3 has 14 residues. CDR3: CASSPPGRTGELFF. The CDR3 DNA reads as TGTGCCAGCTCCCCTCCCGGTAGAACCGGGGAGCTGTTTTTT.

The chain employs TRBV18 and TRBJ1-2; possible D gene TRBD1, 6 bases. This CDR3 has 14 amino acids. Germline V gene data show CDR1 as KGHSH and CDR2 as LQKENI. With 2 bases removed from V and 7 bases from J, the gap between germline ends came to 14 bases. For the CDR3, the DNA is TGTGCCAGCTCACCAAACCCTGCAGGGGTTGGCTACACCTTC. Its protein is CASSPNPAGVGYTF.

This sequence joins TRBV6-5 and TRBJ1-2; D is unclear. The germline V gene encodes CDR1 MNHEY and CDR2 SVGAGI. Trimming shortened V by 0 bases and J by 4 bases, and 12 bases separated the two germline ends. The CDR3 sequence is 15 residues long. The CDR3 is CASSYSRGSGYGYTF. The DNA for the CDR3 is TGTGCCAGCAGTTACTCGAGAGGGTCTGGCTATGGCTACACCTTC.

This sequence joins TRBV6-2 or TRBV6-3 and TRBJ2-1; D is perhaps TRBD1 (5 bases). Deletions cut 7 bases from V and 6 bases from J, with 19 bases between. The CDR3 loop spans 15 amino acids. Germline V gene data show CDR1 as MNHEY and CDR2 as SVGEGT. The CDR3 loop is CASTPWAPGSNEQFF. CDR3 coding DNA: TGTGCCAGCACCCCCTGGGCCCCAGGGTCCAATGAGCAGTTCTTC.

Details on this clone: The sample carries other DNA sequences with the same CDR3. The chain couples TRBV18 to TRBJ1-2; possible D gene TRBD1, 5 bases. Germline V CDR1 and CDR2: KGHSH, LQKENI. This CDR3 spans 14 amino acids. The V end was cut by 0 bases, the J end by 4 bases, with 9 bases between. The CDR3 DNA reads TGTGCCAGCTCACCACCTTCCGACAGCTATGGCTACACCTTC. Amino acids: CASSPPSDSYGYTF.

The chain uses TRBV30 and TRBJ2-5; 8 nucleotides match TRBD2. The CDR3 covers 13 residues. Germline V gene data show CDR1 as GTSNPN and CDR2 as SVGIG (reference sequence). J gave up 7 bases and V 6 bases, and 10 bases lay outside the gene matches. CDR3 DNA sequence: TGTGCCTGTGAAGGGCGGGAGGTGCCGACCCAGTACTTC. Translated: CACEGREVPTQYF.

The rearrangement uses TRBV5-1 and TRBJ2-1, with TRBD2 identical over 10 bases. CDR3 length: 16 amino acids. The junction had 7 bases not matched to a gene; V was cut back by 2 bases and J by 5 bases. Germline V CDR1 and CDR2: SGHRS, YFSETQ. CDR3 DNA sequence: TGCGCCAGCAGCTTCTCAGGCCTAGCGGGGGACAATGAGCAGTTCTTC. It codes for CASSFSGLAGDNEQFF.

This clone was recorded a few times. The chain links TRBV30 to TRBJ2-7; TRBD1 agrees at 8 bases. The CDR3 loop spans 16 amino acids. Germline V CDR1 and CDR2: GTSNPN, SVGIG (reference sequence). V shed 6 bases and J 3 bases; nucleotides not matched to a gene: 16. CDR3 amino acids: CACSLVQGARYYEQYF. The CDR3, as DNA: TGTGCCTGCTCGCTTGTCCAGGGGGCGCGGTACTACGAGCAGTACTTC.

The gene calls are TRBV13 and TRBJ1-1; possible D gene TRBD1, 5 bases. Germline lookup yields CDR1 PRHDT and CDR2 FYEKMQ (reference sequence). This CDR3 has 13 residues. V was shortened by 5 bases and J by 7 bases, with 14 bases between the two germline ends. CDR3 loop: CASSPAGDFEAFF. The DNA for the CDR3 is TGTGCCAGCAGCCCGGCCGGGGACTTTGAAGCTTTCTTT.